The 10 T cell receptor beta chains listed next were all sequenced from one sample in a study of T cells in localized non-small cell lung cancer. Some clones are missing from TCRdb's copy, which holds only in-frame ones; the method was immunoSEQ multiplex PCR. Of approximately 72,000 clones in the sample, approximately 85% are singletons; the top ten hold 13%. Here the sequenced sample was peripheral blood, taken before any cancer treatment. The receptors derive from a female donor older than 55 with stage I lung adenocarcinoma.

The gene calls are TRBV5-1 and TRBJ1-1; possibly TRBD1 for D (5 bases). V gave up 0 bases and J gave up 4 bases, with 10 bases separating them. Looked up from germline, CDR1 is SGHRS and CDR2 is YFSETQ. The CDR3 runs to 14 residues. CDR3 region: CASSLEGAGTEAFF. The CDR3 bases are TGCGCCAGCAGCTTGGAAGGGGCGGGCACTGAAGCTTTCTTT.

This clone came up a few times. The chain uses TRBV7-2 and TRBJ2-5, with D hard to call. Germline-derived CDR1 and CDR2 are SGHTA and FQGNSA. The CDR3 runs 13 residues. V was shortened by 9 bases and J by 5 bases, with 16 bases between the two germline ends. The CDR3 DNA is TGTGCCAGTAGACAAGGGCGTTTGGAGACCCAGTACTTC. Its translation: CASRQGRLETQYF.

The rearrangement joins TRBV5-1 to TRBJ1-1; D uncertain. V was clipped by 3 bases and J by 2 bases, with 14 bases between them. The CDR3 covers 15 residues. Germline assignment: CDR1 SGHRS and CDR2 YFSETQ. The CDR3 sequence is CASSSAPVLNTEAFF. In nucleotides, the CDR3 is TGCGCCAGCAGCTCCGCCCCGGTACTAAACACTGAAGCTTTCTTT.

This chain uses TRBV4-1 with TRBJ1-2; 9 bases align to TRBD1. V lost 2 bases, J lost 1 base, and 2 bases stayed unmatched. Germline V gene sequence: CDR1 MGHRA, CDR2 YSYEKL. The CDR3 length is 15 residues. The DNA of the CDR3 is TGCGCCAGCAGCCAAACAGGGGGCCTTAACTATGGCTACACCTTC. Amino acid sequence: CASSQTGGLNYGYTF.

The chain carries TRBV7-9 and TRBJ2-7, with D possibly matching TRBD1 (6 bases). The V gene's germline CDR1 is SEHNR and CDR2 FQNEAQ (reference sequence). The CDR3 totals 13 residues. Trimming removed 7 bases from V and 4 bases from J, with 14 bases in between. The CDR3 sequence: CASNQLGQYEQYF. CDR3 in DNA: TGTGCCAGCAATCAGCTAGGACAGTACGAGCAGTACTTC. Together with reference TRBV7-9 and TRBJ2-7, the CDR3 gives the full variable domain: DTGVSQNPRHKITKRGQNVTFRCDPISEHNRLYWYRQTLGQGPEFLTYFQNEAQLEKSRLLSDRFSAERPKGSFSTLEIQRTEQGDSAMYLCASNQLGQYEQYFGPGTRLTVT.

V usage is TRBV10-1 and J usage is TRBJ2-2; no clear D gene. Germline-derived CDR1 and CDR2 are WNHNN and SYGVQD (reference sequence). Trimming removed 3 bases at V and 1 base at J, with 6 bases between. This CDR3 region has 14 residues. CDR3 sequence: CASSEQLNTGELFF. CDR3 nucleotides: TGCGCCAGCAGTGAACAGCTGAACACCGGGGAGCTGTTTTTT.

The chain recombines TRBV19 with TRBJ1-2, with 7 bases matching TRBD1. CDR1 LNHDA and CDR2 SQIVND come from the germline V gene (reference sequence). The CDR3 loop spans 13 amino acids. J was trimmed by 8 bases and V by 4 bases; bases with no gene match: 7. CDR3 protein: CASSKPGQTGYTF. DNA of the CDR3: TGTGCCAGTAGTAAACCGGGACAGACGGGCTACACCTTC. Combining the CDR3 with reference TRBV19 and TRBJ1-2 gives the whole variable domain DGGITQSPKYLFRKEGQNVTLSCEQNLNHDAMYWYRQDPGQGLRLIYYSQIVNDFQKGDIAEGYSVSREKKESFPLTVTSAQKNPTAFYLCASSKPGQTGYTFGSGTRLTVV.

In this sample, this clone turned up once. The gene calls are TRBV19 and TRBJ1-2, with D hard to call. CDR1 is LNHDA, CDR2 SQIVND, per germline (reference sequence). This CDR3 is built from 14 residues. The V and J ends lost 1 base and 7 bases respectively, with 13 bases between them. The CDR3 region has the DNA TGTGCCAGTAGTATAGTTAGAGGGTTGAGTGGCTACACCTTC. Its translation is CASSIVRGLSGYTF.

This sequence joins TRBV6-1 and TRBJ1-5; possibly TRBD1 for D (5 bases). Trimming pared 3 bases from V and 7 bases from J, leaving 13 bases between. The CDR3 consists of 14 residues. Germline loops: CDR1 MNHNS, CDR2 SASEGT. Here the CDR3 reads CASSDKGPEQPQHF. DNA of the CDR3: TGTGCCAGCAGTGACAAGGGACCCGAGCAGCCCCAGCATTTT.

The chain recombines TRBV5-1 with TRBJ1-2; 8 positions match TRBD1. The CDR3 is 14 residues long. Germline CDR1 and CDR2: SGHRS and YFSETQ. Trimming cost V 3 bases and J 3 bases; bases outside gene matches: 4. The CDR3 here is CASSSSTGDYGYTF. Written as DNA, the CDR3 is TGCGCCAGCAGCTCCTCGACAGGGGACTATGGCTACACCTTC.